These T cell receptor beta chains were read from a single sample in a study of blood T cell repertoires in COVID-19. Profiling relied on immunoSEQ multiplex PCR, and the TCRdb table lists in-frame clones only, not all of them. The top ten clones hold around 1.8% of a sample with approximately 250,000 clones, less than 90% of them seen once. The sequenced sample consisted of peripheral blood. The receptors were sampled from a man younger than 40 with active or convalescent COVID-19. Both conserved end residues are part of each CDR3. The D gene is left open where the match is weak. The size of a clone is reported for some rows only, either as once, few or many, or as a class for expanded clones.

clone size	V gene	J gene	D gene	CDR3 DNA	CDR3 protein
NA	TRBV27	TRBJ2-7	TRBD1	TGTGCCAGCAGTTTATACAGGGGGGCCACCTACGAGCAGTACTTC	CASSLYRGATYEQYF
NA	TRBV2	TRBJ1-1	TRBD1	TGTGCCAGCAGCCCGACGCTAGGGCAGGGGGCGCCGGAGACTGAAGCTTTCTTT	CASSPTLGQGAPETEAFF
NA	TRBV5-6	TRBJ1-1	NA	TGTGCCAGCAGTCGGAACACTGAAGCTTTCTTT	CASSRNTEAFF
NA	TRBV18	TRBJ1-1	NA	TGTGCCAGCTCACCAGCATCTGGCAGGGCTTCGAACACTGAAGCTTTCTTT	CASSPASGRASNTEAFF
NA	TRBV9	TRBJ2-7	TRBD1	TGTGCCAGCAGCCCGACGCCCGACAGGGTGTTGTACGAGCAGTACTTC	CASSPTPDRVLYEQYF
NA	TRBV15	TRBJ2-3	TRBD1	TGTGCCACCAGCAGAGGACAGGGCGACACAGATACGCAGTATTTT	CATSRGQGDTDTQYF
NA	TRBV30	TRBJ1-2	NA	TGTGTTCGTCGGACACTTAACTATGGCTACACCTTC	CVRRTLNYGYTF
NA	TRBV6-5	TRBJ1-2	NA	TGTGCCAGTACCCCGGACAGAAGCTATGGCTACACCTTC	CASTPDRSYGYTF
NA	TRBV18	TRBJ1-1	NA	TGTGCCAGCTCACCATCTTTCCCCAACACTGAAGCTTTCTTT	CASSPSFPNTEAFF
NA	TRBV11-2	TRBJ2-3	NA	TGTGCCAGCAGCTTGTCCGGGACTCCACAGTTAGATACGCAGTATTTT	CASSLSGTPQLDTQYF
NA	TRBV27	TRBJ2-7	TRBD1	TGTGCCAGCAGTCCCCAATTCGCCCAGGGGGACGAGCAGTACTTC	CASSPQFAQGDEQYF
NA	TRBV5-1	TRBJ1-1	NA	TGCGCCAGCAGCTTGGACCTGGGGAGGAACACTGAAGCTTTCTTT	CASSLDLGRNTEAFF
NA	TRBV9	TRBJ1-2	TRBD1	TGTGCCAGCAAGGGTACGGGGACAGAGAGTAACTATGGCTACACCTTC	CASKGTGTESNYGYTF
NA	TRBV4-2	TRBJ2-7	TRBD2	TGTGCCAGCAGCCAAGACCGGGAGGTTTACGAGCAGTACTTC	CASSQDREVYEQYF
NA	TRBV27	TRBJ1-1	NA	TGTGCCAGCAGTTTGGCGGGCCGGAATGAAGCTTTCTTT	CASSLAGRNEAFF
NA	TRBV5-1	TRBJ1-1	NA	TGCGCCAGCAGCGAGGGAGTCGACACTGAAGCTTTCTTT	CASSEGVDTEAFF
once	TRBV5-4	TRBJ2-1	NA	TGTGCCAGCAGCGTAGTCACGAATGAGCAGTTCTTC	CASSVVTNEQFF
NA	TRBV7-9	TRBJ2-1	TRBD1	TGTGCCAGCAGCTTAACCGGGACAGCATACAATGAGCAGTTCTTC	CASSLTGTAYNEQFF
NA	TRBV18	TRBJ1-1	NA	TGTGCCAGCTCACCCTCACTCCAGGGTGAAGCTTTCTTT	CASSPSLQGEAFF
NA	TRBV6-5	TRBJ2-3	TRBD2	TGTGCCAGCAGGAAACTAGCGGGAGGCACAGATACGCAGTATTTT	CASRKLAGGTDTQYF
NA	TRBV3-1/TRBV3-2	TRBJ2-2	NA	TGTGCCAGCAGCCAACGGGAGGGGGCATACACCGGGGAGCTGTTTTTT	CASSQREGAYTGELFF
NA	TRBV2	TRBJ2-7	TRBD2	TGTGCCAGCAATTACCCTAGCGGGGGATACGAGCAGTACTTC	CASNYPSGGYEQYF
NA	TRBV30	TRBJ2-1	TRBD2	TGTGCCTGGACGTTCAACAGCGGGGGGGGTGAGCAGTTCTTC	CAWTFNSGGGEQFF
NA	TRBV9	TRBJ2-2	NA	TGTGCCAGCAGCGTAGAAGAGTCAGGGTACAGGTCCGGGGAGCTGTTTTTT	CASSVEESGYRSGELFF
NA	TRBV5-1	TRBJ1-2	NA	TGCGCCAGCAGCTCGAACAGCTACTATGGCTACACCTTC	CASSSNSYYGYTF
NA	TRBV9	TRBJ1-1	TRBD1	TGTGCCAGCAGCGCCCGGGACAGGGACACTGAAGCTTTCTTT	CASSARDRDTEAFF
NA	TRBV14	TRBJ2-1	TRBD2	TGTGCCAGCAGCCAGGTAGCGGGGGGTCCCTTCAATGAGCAGTTCTTC	CASSQVAGGPFNEQFF
NA	TRBV4-3	TRBJ2-7	NA	TGCGCCAGCAGCCCGACCCTTCTTGGGGCGGTCTACGAGCAGTACTTC	CASSPTLLGAVYEQYF
NA	TRBV7-2	TRBJ2-5	TRBD2	TGTGCCAGCAGCTTAAGGGCCTCTAGCGGGGGAGAGACCCAGTACTTC	CASSLRASSGGETQYF
NA	TRBV5-1	TRBJ1-3	NA	TGCGCCAGCAGCGCCGATCAGGGCTCGGGAAACACCATATATTTT	CASSADQGSGNTIYF
NA	TRBV7-2	TRBJ1-1	NA	TGTGCCAGCAGCTTAGTAGGAGCGGGTAATGAAGCTTTCTTT	CASSLVGAGNEAFF